Following are 5 T cell receptor beta chains from one sample sequenced in a study of regulatory T cells in long-lasting Graves disease. The time point is: newly diagnosed GD, antithyroid drugs for less than 3 months. Making the TCR library involved RNA that had been extracted from PBMCs. Libraries of TCR beta came from iRepertoire HTBI primers plus Arm-PCR of CDR3 regions. TCRdb reanalysed the multiplex PCR reads using MiXCR and keeps one entry per CDR3 protein. The sample lists about 420,000 distinct CDR3 sequences, around 15% seen once, with about a quarter in the top ten. These data also featured in a second study, about T cells in Graves' hyperthyroidism and ophthalmopathy.

The starting material was peripheral blood mononuclear cells (PBMCs), obtained at new diagnosis, from a patient treated with antithyroid drugs. The origin of the receptors is a young woman with Graves disease.

This clonotype was seen repeatedly, ten times or more. The chain carries TRBV12-3 or TRBV12-4 and TRBJ2-7; 11 positions agree with TRBD2. V dropped 6 bases and J dropped 9; count of bases not matched to a gene: 10. This CDR3 spans 14 amino acids. The CDR3 coding sequence is TGTGCCAGCAGACCGACTAGCGGGATAGGGAGGCAGTACTTC. It translates to CASRPTSGIGRQYF.

This clonotype was found many times. The chain links TRBV28 to TRBJ2-1; 8 bases are a match to TRBD1. CDR3 length equals 14 residues. Trimming at V came to 5 bases and at J to 8 bases, leaving 8 bases not matched to a gene. Germline V gives CDR1 MDHEN, CDR2 SYDVKM. In nucleotides, the CDR3 is TGTGCCAGCAGTCCCGAGGACAGGGACGATGAGCAGTTCTTC. Its translation is CASSPEDRDDEQFF. The complete variable domain, with remaining parts taken from reference TRBV28 and TRBJ2-1, reads DVKVTQSSRYLVKRTGEKVFLECVQDMDHENMFWYRQDPGLGLRLIYFSYDVKMKEKGDIPEGYSVSREKKERFSLILESASTNQTSMYLCASSPEDRDDEQFFGPGTRLTVL.

This clonotype showed up just a few times. This chain connects TRBV4-1 to TRBJ2-7, with D possibly being TRBD1 (5 bases). Trimming removed 2 bases from V and 1 base from J, with 18 bases in between. The CDR3 length is 17 residues. CDR1 and CDR2 from the germline V gene are MGHRA and YSYEKL. The CDR3 DNA follows: TGCGCCAGCAGCCAACAAGATGCCAGGGTCGGATCCTACGAGCAGTACTTC. Translated, it gives CASSQQDARVGSYEQYF.

CDR3 amino acids: CASSEDVVGTGVNTEAFF. DNA of the CDR3: TGTGCCAGCAGTGAAGACGTAGTGGGGACAGGGGTGAACACTGAAGCTTTCTTT. This chain joins TRBV6-2 or TRBV6-3 and TRBJ1-1, with 10 bases identical to TRBD1. V lost 5 bases to trimming and J lost 0 bases; unmatched junction nucleotides: 12. CDR1 and CDR2 from the germline V gene are MNHEY and SVGEGT. The CDR3 consists of 18 residues.

For this clonotype: A much larger clone differs by one base, so this may be a read error. The rearrangement joins TRBV5-1 to TRBJ2-1, with a possible D match to TRBD2 (6 bases). The CDR3 extends over 15 amino acids. Germline CDR1 reads SGHRS; CDR2 reads YFSETQ. CDR3: CAGSLLGGTGVEQFF. CDR3 DNA: TGCGCCGGCAGCTTGCTCGGCGGGACTGGAGTTGAGCAGTTCTTC.